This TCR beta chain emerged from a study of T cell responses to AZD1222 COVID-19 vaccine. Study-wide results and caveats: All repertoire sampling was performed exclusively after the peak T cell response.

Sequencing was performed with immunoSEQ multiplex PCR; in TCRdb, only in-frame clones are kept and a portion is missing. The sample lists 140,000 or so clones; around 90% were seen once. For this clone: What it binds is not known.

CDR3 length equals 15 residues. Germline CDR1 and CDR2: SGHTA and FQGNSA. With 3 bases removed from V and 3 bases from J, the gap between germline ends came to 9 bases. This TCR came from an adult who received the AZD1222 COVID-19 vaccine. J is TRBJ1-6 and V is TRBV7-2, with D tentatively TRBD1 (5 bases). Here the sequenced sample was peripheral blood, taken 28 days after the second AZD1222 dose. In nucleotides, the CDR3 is TGTGCCAGCAGCTTCAGGAGGGGCTATAATTCACCCCTCCACTTT. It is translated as CASSFRRGYNSPLHF.